This TCR beta chain was sequenced in a study of CD8+CD57+ T cells in acquired aplastic anemia. In the study overall: Sorted CD4+ plus CD8+ cells gave DNA averaging about 3 ug.

Findings and limits, study-wide: Common to patients and controls were twenty-nine CD8+ CDR3 sequences. Patients showed no significant difference from controls in CD8+ Simpson's diversity.

About this clonotype itself: As yet, its antigen is unknown.

CDR3 size: 17 residues. Germline V gene sequence: CDR1 SQVTM, CDR2 ANQGSEA. Trimming stripped 1 base from V and 0 bases from J, with 16 bases between. Using genomic DNA as the template, TCR beta VDJ and CDR3 profiling was carried out. TCRdb reanalysed the reads using MiXCR and keeps one entry per CDR3 protein. Among about 190,000 distinct CDR3 sequences listed, around 66% were seen once. Sequencing input: sorted CD4+, CD8+, or CD8+CD57+ T cells (not recorded which) from PBMCs. The TCR originated in a human donor with severe aplastic anemia or a healthy control (not recorded which). The V and J genes are TRBV29-1 and TRBJ2-1; D may be TRBD1 (6 bases). CDR3 region: CSVEADGTSSSYNEQFF. For the CDR3, the DNA is TGCAGCGTTGAAGCGGATGGGACAAGCAGCTCCTACAATGAGCAGTTCTTC.